Below are 30 T cell receptor beta chains sequenced from a single sample in a study of cytomegalovirus exposure and HLA in healthy donors. Amplification used 60 Vbeta primers and 13 Jbeta primers. Some clones are missing from TCRdb's copy, which holds only in-frame ones; the method was immunoSEQ multiplex PCR. This table has around 120,000 clones, roughly four fifths appearing once. Material: PBMCs. These TCRs come from a male donor in good health and CMV-seropositive.

V is TRBV28 and J is TRBJ2-1; 12 positions agree with TRBD2. The CDR3 runs 17 residues. V lost 4 bases, J lost 3 bases, and 7 bases stayed unmatched. The V gene's germline CDR1 is MDHEN and CDR2 SYDVKM. CDR3 sequence reads: CASSYGLAGRGYNEQFF. CDR3 in DNA: TGTGCCAGCAGTTATGGACTAGCGGGGAGGGGCTACAATGAGCAGTTCTTC.

The chain has TRBV5-1 and TRBJ1-1; D is unresolved. Germline CDR1 is SGHRS and CDR2 is YFSETQ. CDR3 length: 14 amino acids. Between the trimmed V and J ends, which lost 3 bases and 0 bases, there was a span of 9 bases. The CDR3 spells CASSSTQMNTEAFF. The CDR3 DNA sequence: TGCGCCAGCAGCTCGACACAAATGAACACTGAAGCTTTCTTT.

J is TRBJ2-3 and V is TRBV6-1, with D possibly being TRBD1 (6 bases). Trimming took 7 bases from V and 0 from J, leaving 14 bases between them. Germline CDR1 and CDR2: MNHNS and SASEGT. The CDR3 sequence is 15 residues long. The CDR3, as DNA: TGTGCCAGCACCGGACAGTGGTCTAGCACAGATACGCAGTATTTT. This encodes CASTGQWSSTDTQYF.

This sequence joins TRBV7-2 and TRBJ2-5, with D perhaps TRBD2 (5 bases). Trimming took off 2 bases at V and 5 bases at J, with 9 bases between the two ends. Germline V gives CDR1 SGHTA, CDR2 FQGNSA. The CDR3 is made up of 13 amino acids. The CDR3 loop is CASSLPWRETQYF. The CDR3 coding sequence is TGTGCCAGCAGCTTACCGTGGAGGGAGACCCAGTACTTC.

This clone has only a few counts. The chain uses TRBV12-5 and TRBJ2-3; 7 bases agree with TRBD1. The CDR3 has 19 residues. V was clipped by 3 bases and J by 8 bases; unmatched bases: 23. The V gene's germline CDR1 is LGHNT and CDR2 FRNRAP. The CDR3, as DNA: TGTGCTAGTGGTTTCCGCGTCCGGGACAGCCTAAAGAGGGATAGTACGCAGTATTTT. This sequence encodes CASGFRVRDSLKRDSTQYF.

The gene calls are TRBV10-3 and TRBJ2-7; D is perhaps TRBD1 (6 bases). Germline V gene data show CDR1 as ENHRY and CDR2 as SYGVKD. With 2 bases removed from V and 6 bases from J, the gap between germline ends came to 8 bases. The CDR3 has 12 residues. This chain's CDR3 is CAISEIGGEQYF. The CDR3 DNA sequence: TGTGCCATCAGTGAGATAGGGGGCGAGCAGTACTTC.

CDR3: CASSPARGAYEQYF. CDR3 coding DNA: TGTGCCAGCAGTCCCGCCCGGGGGGCCTACGAGCAGTACTTC. This chain links TRBV6-1 with TRBJ2-7, with TRBD2 identical over 7 bases. The germline CDR1 and CDR2 sequences are MNHNS and SASEGT. The CDR3 extends over 14 amino acids. J was trimmed by 2 bases and V by 5 bases; bases with no gene match: 6.

J is TRBJ1-6 and V is TRBV28; TRBD1 agrees at 7 bases. The J segment lost 11 bases and the V segment lost 4 bases, leaving 11 bases of the junction unmatched. The CDR3 covers 15 residues. Germline-derived CDR1 and CDR2 are MDHEN and SYDVKM. CDR3 DNA: TGTGCCAGCAGTTCCACGGGCTACAGGGGACCACCCCTCCACTTT. As protein: CASSSTGYRGPPLHF.

The chain uses TRBV9 and TRBJ2-1; the match to TRBD1 covers 7 bases. J was trimmed by 1 base and V by 1 base; bases with no gene match: 5. Germline CDR1 SGDLS, CDR2 YYNGEE. The CDR3 extends over 16 amino acids. The chain's CDR3 is CASSVSNRGSYNEQFF. The CDR3 DNA follows: TGTGCCAGCAGCGTAAGCAACAGGGGTTCCTACAATGAGCAGTTCTTC.

This chain uses TRBV5-6 with TRBJ2-7; TRBD2 aligns across 8 bases. Germline V lookup: CDR1 SGHDT, CDR2 YYEEEE. Trimming removed 10 bases from V and 7 bases from J; junction bases left unmatched: 13. The CDR3 contains 13 residues. The DNA for the CDR3 is TGTGCCGGGACCTTCGGGGCGGGAGGAGAGCAGTACTTC. Its protein is CAGTFGAGGEQYF.

The gene calls are TRBV6-5 and TRBJ2-7, with 10 bases identical to TRBD1. CDR1 MNHEY and CDR2 SVGAGI come from the germline V gene. There are 14 residues in the CDR3. Trimming removed 5 bases from V and 3 bases from J; junction bases left unmatched: 4. Here the CDR3 reads CASSNDRGLYEQYF. The CDR3 region has the DNA TGTGCCAGCAGTAATGACAGGGGGCTCTACGAGCAGTACTTC.

A remark on this clone: Other DNA sequences in this specimen translate into the identical CDR3. The chain has TRBV10-3 and TRBJ1-1, with 8 bases aligning to TRBD1. The CDR3 consists of 12 residues. Germline loops: CDR1 ENHRY, CDR2 SYGVKD. Unmatched junction bases numbered 4, after V lost 2 bases and J lost 11 bases. CDR3 loop: CAISEDRGVAFF. As DNA, the CDR3 is TGTGCCATCAGTGAGGACAGGGGAGTTGCTTTCTTT.

In its sample, this clone was seen once. The genes are TRBV5-6 and TRBJ2-3; a weak D match, TRBD2 (6 bases). This CDR3 comprises 16 residues. V was cut by 4 bases and J by 0 bases, with 15 bases left in between. Germline-derived CDR1 and CDR2 are SGHDT and YYEEEE. CDR3 DNA sequence: TGTGCCAGCAGCGCCCAACTAGCTTTAAGCACAGATACGCAGTATTTT. This sequence encodes CASSAQLALSTDTQYF.

This clone was observed once. The rearrangement uses TRBV6-6 and TRBJ2-3; TRBD1 matches at 7 bases. Losses at the gene ends were 0 bases for V and 9 bases for J; bases not matched to a gene: 3. The CDR3 covers 13 residues. The V gene's germline CDR1 is MNHNY and CDR2 SVGAGI (reference sequence). CDR3 in DNA: TGTGCCAGCAGTTACTCGACGGGACAGACGCAGTATTTT. Translation: CASSYSTGQTQYF.

The chain couples TRBV7-2 to TRBJ2-1; tentatively, D is TRBD2 (5 bases). The V end lost 5 bases, the J end lost 6 bases, and 17 bases lay between the germline ends. The CDR3 totals 15 residues. In germline, CDR1 is SGHTA, CDR2 FQGNSA. The CDR3, as DNA: TGTGCCAGCAGCCCCGGGAACCTCGGCTCCAATGAGCAGTTCTTC. This sequence encodes CASSPGNLGSNEQFF.

The chain has TRBV4-3 and TRBJ2-1; D ambiguous. The germline V and J ends were trimmed by 3 bases and 7 bases, with 7 bases remaining between them. Germline V gives CDR1 LGHNA, CDR2 YSLEER. The CDR3 runs to 12 residues. The CDR3 sequence is CASSQWSNEQFF. DNA for the CDR3: TGCGCCAGCAGCCAGTGGAGTAATGAGCAGTTCTTC.

This clone was counted a few times. The gene calls are TRBV4-2 and TRBJ2-3; 8 nucleotides agree with TRBD2. V lost 0 bases to trimming and J lost 2 bases; unmatched junction nucleotides: 4. The CDR3 consists of 16 residues. CDR1 LGHNA and CDR2 YNFKEQ come from the germline V gene. The CDR3 DNA reads as TGTGCCAGCAGCCAAGATGATAGCGGGGACACAGATACGCAGTATTTT. Translation: CASSQDDSGDTDTQYF.

The chain employs TRBV5-1 and TRBJ2-7, with D maybe TRBD2 (5 bases). Germline CDR1 SGHRS, CDR2 YFSETQ. The V end was cut by 6 bases, the J end by 1 base, with 14 bases between. This CDR3 contains 14 residues. Written as DNA, the CDR3 is TGCGCCAGCACCCTTGAGGGTCCATCCTACGAGCAGTACTTC. As protein: CASTLEGPSYEQYF.

V usage is TRBV9 and J usage is TRBJ2-7; D perhaps matches TRBD1 (6 bases). This CDR3 has 14 residues. V was shortened by 0 bases and J by 2 bases, with 9 bases between the two germline ends. Looked up from germline, CDR1 is SGDLS and CDR2 is YYNGEE. DNA of the CDR3: TGTGCCAGCAGCGTAGGAGGGACAACCTACGAGCAGTACTTC. This translates into CASSVGGTTYEQYF.

The V call is TRBV9, the J call TRBJ2-1, with 7 bases fitting TRBD2. Germline V gives CDR1 SGDLS, CDR2 YYNGEE. The trim removed 4 bases at V and 6 bases at J, leaving 13 bases unmatched. This CDR3 is built from 16 residues. The DNA of the CDR3 is TGTGCCAGCAGCTCGCGCGGGGCGGGAGCGTTCAATGAGCAGTTCTTC. Encoded protein: CASSSRGAGAFNEQFF.

The V call is TRBV7-3, the J call TRBJ2-6, with a possible D match to TRBD1 (6 bases). CDR3 length: 16 residues. Trimming removed 0 bases at V and 4 bases at J, with 10 bases between. Per the germline V gene, CDR1 is SGHTA and CDR2 is FQGTGA. DNA for the CDR3: TGTGCCAGCAGCTTAACTACAGGGCTGGGGGCCAACGTCCTGACTTTC. Amino acid sequence: CASSLTTGLGANVLTF.

The genes are TRBV30 and TRBJ2-7; no clear D gene. This CDR3 spans 13 amino acids. V gave up 5 bases and J gave up 0 bases, with 11 bases separating them. Per germline, CDR1 GTSNPN and CDR2 SVGIG (reference sequence). The CDR3 DNA is TGTGCCTGGGACTCTCCGAGCTCCTACGAGCAGTACTTC. It is translated as CAWDSPSSYEQYF. The entire variable domain, with the rest obtained from reference TRBV30 and TRBJ2-7, is as follows: SQTIHQWPATLVQPVGSPLSLECTVEGTSNPNLYWYRQAAGRGLQLLFYSVGIGQISSEVPQNLSASRPQDRQFILSSKKLLLSDSGFYLCAWDSPSSYEQYFGPGTRLTVT.

The chain is built from TRBV19 and TRBJ2-4; the D gene is possibly TRBD2 (5 bases). The CDR3 runs to 16 residues. Trimming took off 3 bases at V and 7 bases at J, with 19 bases between the two ends. Germline CDR1 LNHDA, CDR2 SQIVND (reference sequence). CDR3 in DNA: TGTGCCAGTAGTATTCGGGGAGTTCGGGGTGGCAACATTCAGTACTTC. It translates to CASSIRGVRGGNIQYF.

This clone was seen more than once but under ten times. The chain combines TRBV29-1 with TRBJ2-1; 13 bases fit TRBD2. J lost 9 bases, V lost 0 bases, and 8 bases had no gene match. This CDR3 has 16 amino acids. CDR1 SQVTM and CDR2 ANQGSEA come from the germline V gene. The chain's CDR3 is CSVEDWGTSGNLEQFF. The CDR3 DNA is TGCAGCGTTGAAGATTGGGGGACTAGCGGGAATCTTGAGCAGTTCTTC.

The rearrangement links TRBV21-1 to TRBJ2-7; the table names TRBD1, a call not compared with the DNA. TRBV21-1 is a listed pseudogene. This CDR3 spans 15 amino acids. The CDR3 protein is CASSKAGAVTYEQYF. The CDR3 nucleotides read TGTGCCAGCAGCAAAGCTGGGGCAGTAACCTACGAGCAGTACTTC.

The J gene is TRBJ2-1, the V gene TRBV25-1; D gene ambiguous. Trimming took off 11 bases at V and 0 bases at J, with 14 bases between the two ends. Germline assignment: CDR1 MGHDK and CDR2 SYGVNS. This CDR3 region has 14 residues. In DNA, the CDR3 is TGTGCCCTAGAGATCCGTGCCTCCTACAATGAGCAGTTCTTC. As protein: CALEIRASYNEQFF.

The chain carries TRBV7-2 and TRBJ2-7; TRBD2 matches at 7 bases. The CDR3 runs to 14 residues. CDR1 is SGHTA and CDR2 is FQGNSA in the germline V gene. Trimming took 5 bases from V and 2 from J; bases not matched to a gene: 6. CDR3 sequence: CASSPQRGTYEQYF. CDR3 in DNA: TGTGCCAGCAGCCCCCAGCGGGGTACCTACGAGCAGTACTTC.

The table lists this clone with a few counts. The chain carries TRBV30 and TRBJ2-1; D may be TRBD2 (6 bases). V lost 5 bases to trimming and J lost 7 bases, with 18 bases between them. CDR3 size: 14 residues. Germline V gene sequence: CDR1 GTSNPN, CDR2 SVGIG (reference sequence). The CDR3 sequence: CAWCGNSLGNEQFF. Written as DNA, the CDR3 is TGTGCCTGGTGCGGGAATTCGCTCGGGAATGAGCAGTTCTTC.

The chain couples TRBV27 to TRBJ1-5, with 8 positions matching TRBD1. CDR1 MNHEY and CDR2 SMNVEV come from the germline V gene (reference sequence). The CDR3 consists of 18 residues. V lost 4 bases to trimming and J lost 5 bases; unmatched junction nucleotides: 16. In nucleotides, the CDR3 is TGTGCCAGCAGTTCGACAGGGGCACCTTACAAGTTCTATCAGCCCCAGCATTTT. The encoded protein is CASSSTGAPYKFYQPQHF.

This chain links TRBV28 with TRBJ2-1; 8 bases are a match to TRBD2. The CDR3 is 16 amino acids. V lost 6 bases and J lost 0; bases outside the gene matches: 7. CDR1 is MDHEN and CDR2 is SYDVKM in the germline V gene. CDR3 amino acids: CASRDGLADSYNEQFF. The CDR3 coding sequence is TGTGCCAGCAGAGATGGACTAGCAGACTCCTACAATGAGCAGTTCTTC.